A single sample gave rise to the 27 T cell receptor beta chains below, sequenced in a study of blood T cell repertoires in COVID-19. Sequencing used immunoSEQ multiplex PCR; TCRdb keeps in-frame clones, though not all of them. The data contain fewer than 450,000 clones, about 91% of them seen just once; the ten biggest clones take up 10% to 15%. The sequenced sample was peripheral blood. These receptors were obtained from a woman aged 45-65 years with COVID-19, enrolled during active disease.

This chain joins TRBV5-1 and TRBJ1-1; a possible D gene is TRBD1 (5 bases). Trimming pared 0 bases from V and 10 bases from J, leaving 13 bases between. The CDR3 totals 13 residues. The germline V gene has CDR1 SGHRS and CDR2 YFSETQ. The CDR3 nucleotides read TGCGCCAGCAGCTTGGAAGGGGCCGGGGGAGCTTTCTTT. As protein: CASSLEGAGGAFF.

The chain is built from TRBV3-1 (or the pseudogene TRBV3-2) and TRBJ2-5, with TRBD1 identical over 8 bases. CDR3 length: 13 residues. V lost 6 bases to trimming and J lost 4 bases; unmatched junction nucleotides: 4. Germline CDR1 reads LGHDT; CDR2 reads YNNKEL (reference sequence). CDR3 sequence: CASRTGAGETQYF. CDR3 DNA: TGTGCCAGCAGGACAGGGGCAGGAGAGACCCAGTACTTC.

CDR3 sequence: CASSYQGSYEQYF. CDR3 coding DNA: TGTGCCAGCAGTTACCAGGGCTCCTACGAGCAGTACTTC. V is TRBV6-2 or TRBV6-3 and J is TRBJ2-7, with TRBD1 as a possible D gene (5 bases). This CDR3 region has 13 residues. In germline, CDR1 is MNHEY, CDR2 SVGEGT. Trimming took off 2 bases at V and 0 bases at J, with 5 bases between the two ends.

V usage is TRBV3-1 (or the pseudogene TRBV3-2) and J usage is TRBJ1-1; D unclear. Trimming removed 1 base from V and 5 bases from J, with 14 bases in between. Looked up from germline, CDR1 is LGHDT and CDR2 is YNNKEL (reference sequence). This CDR3 comprises 15 residues. CDR3 in DNA: TGTGCCAGCAGCCAAGGGGCGGCGGGGAGTACTGAAGCTTTCTTT. The encoded protein is CASSQGAAGSTEAFF.

This clone was seen a few times. This sequence joins TRBV12-3 or TRBV12-4 and TRBJ1-1, with D uncertain. V lost 5 bases and J lost 6, with 13 bases in between. The CDR3 runs to 13 residues. DNA of the CDR3: TGTGCCAGCAGTGTGATTGGAGGGTCTGAAGCTTTCTTT. Encoded protein: CASSVIGGSEAFF.

The count of this clone is one. J is TRBJ1-1 and V is TRBV10-3, with a weak D call TRBD1 (6 bases). CDR3 length: 14 residues. The V end was cut by 3 bases, the J end by 4 bases, with 12 bases between. Per the germline V gene, CDR1 is ENHRY and CDR2 is SYGVKD. In DNA, the CDR3 is TGTGCCATCAGTGAAGGGGGGGAGGCCACTGAAGCTTTCTTT. It specifies CAISEGGEATEAFF.

The genes are TRBV28 and TRBJ1-3; the D is unclear. The V end was cut by 7 bases, the J end by 2 bases, with 9 bases between. In germline, CDR1 is MDHEN, CDR2 SYDVKM. The CDR3 runs 13 residues. In nucleotides, the CDR3 is TGTGCCAGCATGTGGCAAGCTGGAAACACCATATATTTT. This sequence encodes CASMWQAGNTIYF.

This sequence joins TRBV11-2 and TRBJ1-1; the match to TRBD1 covers 7 bases. The CDR3 consists of 15 residues. J was trimmed by 3 bases and V by 3 bases; bases with no gene match: 7. Germline CDR1 is SGHAT and CDR2 is FQNNGV. The CDR3 DNA reads TGTGCCAGCAGCTTCCAACCGACAGGGTACACTGAAGCTTTCTTT. Translated, it gives CASSFQPTGYTEAFF.

In nucleotides, the CDR3 is TGCAGTGCTAGTAGTTGGACAGTATACAATGAGCAGTTCTTC. Residues: CSASSWTVYNEQFF. The V and J genes are TRBV20-1 and TRBJ2-1; D may be TRBD1 (6 bases). Germline values: CDR1 DFQATT, CDR2 SNEGSKA (reference sequence). V lost 3 bases and J 4 bases, leaving 13 bases between the germline ends. CDR3 length equals 14 residues.

Only one count was recorded for this clone. The V gene is TRBV20-1, the J gene TRBJ1-3; D is uncertain. V was trimmed by 3 bases and J by 4 bases, leaving 10 bases between them. The germline V gene encodes CDR1 DFQATT and CDR2 SNEGSKA (reference sequence). This CDR3 is built from 13 residues. CDR3 nucleotides: TGCAGTGCTAGTCGTCCAGAAGGAAACACCATATATTTT. Translating it yields CSASRPEGNTIYF.

V is TRBV11-2 and J is TRBJ1-4; a weak D match, TRBD1 (6 bases). V gave up 4 bases and J gave up 4 bases, with 19 bases separating them. Germline V gene lookup returns CDR1 SGHAT and CDR2 FQNNGV. This CDR3 comprises 17 residues. In nucleotides, the CDR3 is TGTGCCAGCAGCTCCTCCCCTAGGGGGAGTGGTAATGAAAAACTGTTTTTT. Its translation: CASSSSPRGSGNEKLFF.

Points on this clone: Other DNA sequences in the sample encode the same CDR3. V usage is TRBV11-2 and J usage is TRBJ2-7; TRBD1 matches 10 bases. The CDR3 spans 14 residues. Germline-derived CDR1 and CDR2 are SGHAT and FQNNGV. V lost 5 bases and J lost 2; bases outside the gene matches: 3. Here the CDR3 DNA reads TGTGCCAGCAGCCTCGGACAGGGGGCCTACGAGCAGTACTTC. This codes for CASSLGQGAYEQYF.

The chain couples TRBV6-2 or TRBV6-3 to TRBJ2-3; 8 bases map to TRBD2. This CDR3 comprises 14 residues. Trimming removed 5 bases from V and 3 bases from J; junction bases left unmatched: 4. Germline V gives CDR1 MNHEY, CDR2 SVGEGT. The CDR3 bases are TGTGCCAGCAGTAGAGCGGGGGCAACAGATACGCAGTATTTT. Translated, it gives CASSRAGATDTQYF.

This chain links TRBV5-4 with TRBJ2-5; TRBD2 matches at 9 bases. V gave up 2 bases and J gave up 3 bases; unmatched junction bases: 2. The CDR3 length is 14 residues. Germline lookup yields CDR1 SGHNT and CDR2 YYREEE (reference sequence). The CDR3 loop is CASSLIAGEETQYF. The CDR3 DNA is TGTGCCAGCAGCTTAATAGCGGGGGAAGAGACCCAGTACTTC.

This chain joins TRBV18 and TRBJ1-2, with D hard to call. The CDR3 runs 13 residues. Germline V gene sequence: CDR1 KGHSH, CDR2 LQKENI. V was trimmed by 5 bases and J by 7 bases, leaving 14 bases between them. CDR3 sequence (DNA): TGTGCCAGCTCATTCACCCTCGAGGGTGGCTACACCTTC. The encoded protein is CASSFTLEGGYTF.

The chain combines TRBV30 with TRBJ1-6; TRBD1 agrees at 9 bases. CDR3 length: 17 amino acids. Trimming at V came to 7 bases and at J to 5 bases, leaving 15 bases not matched to a gene. Germline CDR1 reads GTSNPN; CDR2 reads SVGIG (reference sequence). The CDR3 DNA sequence: TGTGCCTCGACTCCCGGGACAGGGTTTATACATAATTCACCCCTCCACTTT. As protein: CASTPGTGFIHNSPLHF.

A word on this clone: This sample includes further DNA sequences coding for the same CDR3. This chain connects TRBV3-1 (or the pseudogene TRBV3-2) to TRBJ2-7; D is uncertain. The V end was cut by 0 bases, the J end by 1 base, with 4 bases between. From germline, CDR1 is LGHDT and CDR2 YNNKEL (reference sequence). The length of the CDR3 is 13 residues. The CDR3 region is CASSQDRSYEQYF. For the CDR3, the DNA is TGTGCCAGCAGCCAAGATCGGTCCTACGAGCAGTACTTC.

The rearrangement joins TRBV2 to TRBJ1-5, with TRBD1 as a possible D gene (6 bases). V lost 8 bases and J lost 4, with 12 bases in between. Germline CDR1 is SNHLY and CDR2 is FYNNEI. This CDR3 has 13 amino acids. This CDR3 is CASALDRNQPQHF. CDR3 nucleotide sequence: TGTGCCAGCGCCTTAGACAGGAATCAGCCCCAGCATTTT. Using reference TRBV2 and TRBJ1-5 for the parts outside the CDR3, the full variable domain is EPEVTQTPSHQVTQMGQEVILRCVPISNHLYFYWYRQILGQKVEFLVSFYNNEISEKSEIFDDQFSVERPDGSNFTLKIRSTKLEDSAMYFCASALDRNQPQHFGDGTRLSIL.

V usage is TRBV27 and J usage is TRBJ1-5; 7 positions match TRBD1. The CDR3 is 15 residues long. V shed 5 bases, J shed 3 bases, and the junction held 7 bases outside the gene matches. CDR1 MNHEY and CDR2 SMNVEV come from the germline V gene (reference sequence). CDR3 protein: CASSPTGNPNQPQHF. For the CDR3, the DNA is TGTGCCAGCAGTCCGACAGGGAACCCCAATCAGCCCCAGCATTTT.

The chain joins TRBV2 to TRBJ1-1; TRBD1 matches 10 bases. Looked up from germline, CDR1 is SNHLY and CDR2 is FYNNEI. V shed 4 bases, J shed 6 bases, and the junction held 2 bases outside the gene matches. The CDR3 contains 13 residues. The CDR3 here is CASSVDRGAEAFF. CDR3 nucleotide sequence: TGTGCCAGCAGTGTGGACAGGGGGGCTGAAGCTTTCTTT.

This sequence joins TRBV20-1 and TRBJ2-3, with TRBD2 identical over 7 bases. V trimming: 3 bases; J trimming: 2 bases; junction bases outside the gene matches: 5. The CDR3 totals 14 residues. Germline V gene sequence: CDR1 DFQATT, CDR2 SNEGSKA (reference sequence). The CDR3: CSASGRGVTDTQYF. The CDR3 coding sequence is TGCAGTGCTAGTGGCCGGGGGGTCACAGATACGCAGTATTTT.

The chain has TRBV21-1 and TRBJ1-1; the table calls TRBD1, which could not be checked here. TRBV21-1 counts as a pseudogene. This CDR3 contains 15 residues. The DNA of the CDR3 is TGTGCCAGCAGCAATGGGACAGAGTACATCGATGAAGCTTTCTTT. Protein: CASSNGTEYIDEAFF.

The gene calls are TRBV3-1 (or the pseudogene TRBV3-2) and TRBJ2-1, with 13 bases matching TRBD2. In germline, CDR1 is LGHDT, CDR2 YNNKEL (reference sequence). The V gene end was trimmed by 6 bases and the J gene end by 0 bases; junction bases not matched to a gene: 8. CDR3 length: 18 residues. The CDR3 is CASRAGLAGANSYNEQFF. The DNA of the CDR3 is TGTGCCAGCAGGGCCGGACTAGCGGGGGCTAACTCCTACAATGAGCAGTTCTTC.

The chain has TRBV7-2 and TRBJ1-5; possible D gene TRBD1, 5 bases. Trimming left V 0 bases short and J 5 bases short, with 11 bases between. This CDR3 region has 15 residues. Germline V gives CDR1 SGHTA, CDR2 FQGNSA. The CDR3 DNA sequence: TGTGCCAGCAGCTTAGCGGGGGGGTCCCATCAGCCCCAGCATTTT. As protein: CASSLAGGSHQPQHF.

This chain connects TRBV6-5 to TRBJ1-1, with 8 bases that match TRBD1. This CDR3 is built from 14 residues. Per the germline V gene, CDR1 is MNHEY and CDR2 is SVGAGI. Trimming removed 6 bases from V and 4 bases from J; junction bases left unmatched: 7. The CDR3 is CASRLTGEGTEAFF. CDR3 DNA: TGTGCCAGCAGACTGACAGGGGAGGGCACTGAAGCTTTCTTT.

Only one count was recorded for this clone. J is TRBJ1-1 and V is TRBV14; no clear D gene. The CDR3 spans 13 residues. CDR1 is SGHDN and CDR2 is FVKESK in the germline V gene. V shed 1 base and J shed 0 bases, with 3 bases lying between them. The DNA of the CDR3 is TGTGCCAGCAGCCAAGCCGTGAACACTGAAGCTTTCTTT. Its translation: CASSQAVNTEAFF.

The rearrangement uses TRBV5-1 and TRBJ2-5; maybe TRBD1 (6 bases). Between the trimmed V and J ends, which lost 0 bases and 3 bases, there was a span of 12 bases. CDR1 and CDR2 (germline): SGHRS, YFSETQ. The CDR3 has 15 amino acids. The CDR3: CASSLVWGPEETQYF. The CDR3 DNA follows: TGCGCCAGCAGCTTGGTCTGGGGGCCGGAAGAGACCCAGTACTTC.